The clone carrying this T cell receptor (beta chain) was counted between two and nine times. This sample stems from a study of patients and donors after allogeneic stem cell transplantation. In TCRdb, the RT-PCR reads were re-called with MiXCR into one record per CDR3 protein. Among 200,000 to 250,000 distinct CDR3 sequences listed, roughly 13% were seen once. Per the germline V gene, CDR1 is SGHTA and CDR2 is FQGNSA. V was cut by 2 bases and J by 4 bases, with 8 bases left in between. The CDR3 has 13 amino acids. This TCR was recovered from a human donor who was either an allogeneic HSCT recipient or a stem cell or donor lymphocyte infusion donor (not recorded which). It is not recorded whose cells these are; they may come from a transplant donor. The specimen sequenced was blood, either unsorted or a sorted T cell fraction (not recorded which). This chain joins TRBV7-2 and TRBJ1-1; D ambiguous. The CDR3 loop reads CASSLRYLTEAFF. In nucleotides, the CDR3 is TGTGCCAGCAGCTTAAGGTACCTCACTGAAGCTTTCTTT.